The 21 T cell receptor beta chains below were found in one sample sequenced in a study of shared clonotypes between healthy human individuals. Sequenced by immunoSEQ multiplex PCR; TCRdb stores in-frame clones only, minus some. The sample holds around 2.3 million clones, nearly 97% seen once. Sequencing was carried out using naive CD4+ T cells sorted from blood. Subset of the sample: CD45RA+ positively selected. These receptors were obtained from a young man in good health.

This chain connects TRBV5-4 to TRBJ2-1; 10 bases map to TRBD2. CDR3 length: 17 residues. V lost 3 bases to trimming and J lost 7 bases; unmatched junction nucleotides: 13. Germline loops: CDR1 SGHNT, CDR2 YYREEE (reference sequence). The CDR3 DNA follows: TGTGCCAGCAGCTCTCATACTACTAGCGGGATCCGGAATGAGCAGTTCTTC. This gives the protein CASSSHTTSGIRNEQFF.

The J gene is TRBJ1-6, the V gene TRBV11-2; D call uncertain. The CDR3 length is 13 residues. V was pared by 8 bases and J by 12 bases, with 17 bases between. The germline V gene encodes CDR1 SGHAT and CDR2 FQNNGV. CDR3 sequence (DNA): TGTGCCAGCTGCCCGGCCGGGGTGAAACCCCTCCACTTT. Protein sequence: CASCPAGVKPLHF.

The J gene is TRBJ1-5, the V gene TRBV2, with 8 positions matching TRBD1. Germline-derived CDR1 and CDR2 are SNHLY and FYNNEI. The CDR3 loop spans 14 amino acids. J lost 6 bases, V lost 3 bases, and 4 bases had no gene match. CDR3 bases: TGTGCCAGCAGTGACAGGGGGCCGACTCAGCCCCAGCATTTT. Protein product: CASSDRGPTQPQHF. The full variable domain, completed using reference TRBV2 and TRBJ1-5, is EPEVTQTPSHQVTQMGQEVILRCVPISNHLYFYWYRQILGQKVEFLVSFYNNEISEKSEIFDDQFSVERPDGSNFTLKIRSTKLEDSAMYFCASSDRGPTQPQHFGDGTRLSIL.

V and J are TRBV7-2 and TRBJ2-2; D unresolved. The CDR3 sequence is 15 residues long. The germline gives CDR1 SGHTA, CDR2 FQGNSA. V was pared by 5 bases and J by 4 bases, with 14 bases between. CDR3 region: CASSGKFWGTGELFF. The CDR3 DNA reads TGTGCCAGCAGCGGAAAATTTTGGGGCACCGGGGAGCTGTTTTTT.

This chain joins TRBV19 and TRBJ2-5, with TRBD2 matching over 9 bases. The CDR3 is 13 residues long. Per germline, CDR1 LNHDA and CDR2 SQIVND (reference sequence). Unmatched junction bases numbered 0, after V lost 6 bases and J lost 1 base. The DNA for the CDR3 is TGTGCCAGTAGAGCGGGGGGCCAAGAGACCCAGTACTTC. Translation gives CASRAGGQETQYF.

The V gene is TRBV6-5, the J gene TRBJ2-5, with TRBD1 matching over 8 bases. The V gene's germline CDR1 is MNHEY and CDR2 SVGAGI. V shed 5 bases, J shed 0 bases, and the junction held 5 bases outside the gene matches. The CDR3 is 15 amino acids. The CDR3 DNA is TGTGCCAGCAGTCGGGGACAGGCCAACCAAGAGACCCAGTACTTC. Translating it yields CASSRGQANQETQYF.

The chain recombines TRBV30 with TRBJ1-5; D is undetermined. The germline CDR1 and CDR2 sequences are GTSNPN and SVGIG (reference sequence). Trimming shortened V by 2 bases and J by 2 bases, and 7 bases separated the two germline ends. The CDR3 length is 13 residues. CDR3 protein: CAWSYGGNQPQHF. The CDR3 DNA is TGTGCCTGGAGTTATGGGGGCAATCAGCCCCAGCATTTT.

This sequence joins TRBV10-1 and TRBJ2-1, with D possibly TRBD2 on 5 matching bases. The ends were cut back, 4 bases at V and 0 bases at J, with 7 bases in the middle. Per the germline V gene, CDR1 is WNHNN and CDR2 is SYGVQD (reference sequence). CDR3 size: 14 residues. In DNA form, the CDR3 reads TGCGCCAGCAGTGGGGCGGGCTCCTACAATGAGCAGTTCTTC. Translated: CASSGAGSYNEQFF.

The chain uses TRBV5-1 and TRBJ2-7; D is possibly TRBD1 (5 bases). Germline assignment: CDR1 SGHRS and CDR2 YFSETQ. The V gene lost 1 base and the J gene lost 6 bases, with 14 bases spanning the gap. The CDR3 totals 14 residues. CDR3 residues: CASSLYQGIGEQYF. CDR3 nucleotide sequence: TGCGCCAGCAGCTTGTATCAGGGAATTGGCGAGCAGTACTTC.

J is TRBJ2-2 and V is TRBV5-4; 12 bases fit TRBD2. Germline assignment: CDR1 SGHNT and CDR2 YYREEE (reference sequence). The CDR3 is made up of 15 amino acids. The V segment lost 7 bases and the J segment 3 bases; nucleotides outside the gene matches: 4. The CDR3 nucleotides read TGTGCCAGCGGTGGACTAGCGGGATACACCGGGGAGCTGTTTTTT. It codes for CASGGLAGYTGELFF.

The rearrangement joins TRBV4-3 to TRBJ2-5, with D perhaps matching TRBD2 (6 bases). The CDR3 loop spans 13 amino acids. V was shortened by 2 bases and J by 5 bases, with 9 bases between the two germline ends. Germline V gene sequence: CDR1 LGHNA, CDR2 YSLEER. In nucleotides, the CDR3 is TGCGCCAGCAGCCAAAAGGAGGGGGAGACCCAGTACTTC. Residues: CASSQKEGETQYF.

The J gene is TRBJ1-5, the V gene TRBV2; no clear D. In germline, CDR1 is SNHLY, CDR2 FYNNEI. V lost 5 bases, J lost 9 bases, and 11 bases lay in between. The CDR3 spans 12 residues. CDR3 amino acids: CASSRAGVPQHF. The CDR3 bases are TGTGCCAGCAGTCGGGCCGGGGTGCCCCAGCATTTT.

This chain uses TRBV28 with TRBJ1-6; D unresolved. The V end lost 7 bases, the J end lost 10 bases, and 11 bases lay between the germline ends. This CDR3 region has 12 residues. Germline CDR1 MDHEN, CDR2 SYDVKM. The CDR3 region is CASKGGMSPLHF. The DNA of the CDR3 is TGTGCCAGCAAGGGCGGGATGTCACCCCTCCACTTT.

This sequence joins TRBV6-5 and TRBJ2-2, with a possible D match to TRBD2 (5 bases). Germline-derived CDR1 and CDR2 are MNHEY and SVGAGI. The germline V and J ends were trimmed by 2 bases and 4 bases, with 8 bases remaining between them. The CDR3 is 14 amino acids. CDR3 region: CASSYGLPTGELFF. In DNA, the CDR3 is TGTGCCAGCAGTTACGGACTCCCCACCGGGGAGCTGTTTTTT.

The chain uses TRBV5-1 and TRBJ1-4, with 8 bases fitting TRBD1. The junction had 8 bases not matched to a gene; V was cut back by 4 bases and J by 6 bases. Germline-derived CDR1 and CDR2 are SGHRS and YFSETQ. The CDR3 loop spans 15 amino acids. The chain's CDR3 is CASSRTGLGDEKLFF. DNA of the CDR3: TGCGCCAGCAGCCGGACAGGGTTGGGGGATGAAAAACTGTTTTTT.

This clone occurred once. This chain uses TRBV6-1 with TRBJ2-7; 9 positions agree with TRBD2. Germline V gene lookup returns CDR1 MNHNS and CDR2 SASEGT. This CDR3 contains 14 residues. The V gene end was trimmed by 11 bases and the J gene end by 4 bases; junction bases not matched to a gene: 12. CDR3 nucleotides: TGTGCCTCCGAAGGGACTAGCCGGGAGTACGAGCAGTACTTC. It specifies CASEGTSREYEQYF.

The chain has TRBV5-7 and TRBJ2-7; 8 positions agree with TRBD1. TRBV5-7 is classed as an ORF, of uncertain function. This CDR3 has 14 residues. Trimming took 6 bases from V and 3 from J; bases not matched to a gene: 8. The CDR3, as DNA: TGTGCCAGCACCGAACTCGACAGGGGCTACGAGCAGTACTTC. This gives the protein CASTELDRGYEQYF.

This clone was detected once. For the CDR3, the DNA is TGTGCCAGCAGCTTGACCGGGACATCTAATGAAAAACTGTTTTTT. Translating gives CASSLTGTSNEKLFF. V usage is TRBV5-4 and J usage is TRBJ1-4; D is possibly TRBD1 (6 bases). V was pared by 1 base and J by 3 bases, with 10 bases between. There are 15 residues in the CDR3. The germline V gene encodes CDR1 SGHNT and CDR2 YYREEE (reference sequence). Using reference TRBV5-4 and TRBJ1-4 for the parts outside the CDR3, the full variable domain is ETGVTQSPTHLIKTRGQQVTLRCSSQSGHNTVSWYQQALGQGPQFIFQYYREEENGRGNFPPRFSGLQFPNYSSELNVNALELDDSALYLCASSLTGTSNEKLFFGSGTQLSVL.

The genes are TRBV7-9 and TRBJ1-2; TRBD1 might be the D (5 bases). V was clipped by 11 bases and J by 7 bases, with 23 bases between them. This CDR3 region has 14 residues. Germline lookup yields CDR1 SEHNR and CDR2 FQNEAQ (reference sequence). Here the CDR3 reads CAAPRGSFDGGYTF. The CDR3 bases are TGTGCCGCCCCAAGGGGCTCCTTCGATGGTGGCTACACCTTC.

The J gene is TRBJ1-4, the V gene TRBV28; D remains unclear. Deletions cut 5 bases from V and 5 bases from J, with 15 bases between. Germline assignment: CDR1 MDHEN and CDR2 SYDVKM. The CDR3 totals 15 residues. CDR3 DNA: TGTGCCAGCAGTCGCTCGGGTCTCGGGAATGAAAAACTGTTTTTT. Its protein is CASSRSGLGNEKLFF. Together with reference TRBV28 and TRBJ1-4, the CDR3 gives the full variable domain: DVKVTQSSRYLVKRTGEKVFLECVQDMDHENMFWYRQDPGLGLRLIYFSYDVKMKEKGDIPEGYSVSREKKERFSLILESASTNQTSMYLCASSRSGLGNEKLFFGSGTQLSVL.

CDR3 nucleotide sequence: TGTGCCAGCAGTACAAGACAGCCGGTTGGTACGCAGTATTTT. Protein sequence: CASSTRQPVGTQYF. This chain uses TRBV6-1 with TRBJ2-3, with D possibly being TRBD1 (5 bases). The CDR3 is 14 amino acids. V was cut by 5 bases and J by 8 bases, with 17 bases left in between. Germline CDR1 is MNHNS and CDR2 is SASEGT.